Given below is one TCR beta chain in context. The antigen is unknown. These data come from a study of T-cell reconstitution after alpha-beta-depleted transplantation in children. Study results and limitations: When one year had passed after transplant, most T-cell counts and diversity came from newly produced T cells. There were reportedly several hundred expanded graft clones from which alpha-beta T cells came about two months after transplant.

Germline V gene lookup returns CDR1 MNHEY and CDR2 SVGAGI. The V end lost 2 bases, the J end lost 5 bases, and 12 bases lay between the germline ends. This CDR3 is 14 amino acids long. Preparation of the TCRbeta library used unique molecular identifiers. TCRdb processed the PCR reads anew with MiXCR; each CDR3 protein has one entry. The profile shows under 300,000 distinct CDR3 sequences, around 10% of them singletons. This TCR derives from a male patient aged 2-10 years who had a stem cell transplant for chronic granulomatous disease, so the T cells may come from the graft donor. This sample comprised peripheral blood, obtained 180 days after TCRalphabeta/CD19-depleted stem cell transplant. The chain recombines TRBV6-5 with TRBJ2-5; D assignment may be TRBD1 or TRBD2 (5 bases each). CDR3 residues: CASSYLRGGETQYF. CDR3 sequence (DNA): TGTGCCAGCAGTTACCTGAGGGGCGGCGAGACCCAGTACTTC.